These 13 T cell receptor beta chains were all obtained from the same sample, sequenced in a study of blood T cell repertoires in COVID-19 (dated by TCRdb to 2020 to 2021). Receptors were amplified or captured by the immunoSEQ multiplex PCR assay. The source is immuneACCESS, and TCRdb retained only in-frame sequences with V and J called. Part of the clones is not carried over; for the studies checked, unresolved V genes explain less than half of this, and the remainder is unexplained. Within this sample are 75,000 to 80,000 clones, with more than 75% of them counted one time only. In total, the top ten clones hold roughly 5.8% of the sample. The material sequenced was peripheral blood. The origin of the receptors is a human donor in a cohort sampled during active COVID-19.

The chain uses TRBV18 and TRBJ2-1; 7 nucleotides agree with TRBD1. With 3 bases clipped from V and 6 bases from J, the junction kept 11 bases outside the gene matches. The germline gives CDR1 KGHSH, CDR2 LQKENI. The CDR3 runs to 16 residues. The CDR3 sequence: CASSPPLDRATNEQFF. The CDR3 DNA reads TGTGCCAGCTCACCCCCTTTAGACAGGGCAACCAATGAGCAGTTCTTC. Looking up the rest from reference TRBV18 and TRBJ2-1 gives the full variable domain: NAGVMQNPRHLVRRRGQEARLRCSPMKGHSHVYWYRQLPEEGLKFMVYLQKENIIDESGMPKERFSAEFPKEGPSILRIQQVVRGDSAAYFCASSPPLDRATNEQFFGPGTRLTVL.

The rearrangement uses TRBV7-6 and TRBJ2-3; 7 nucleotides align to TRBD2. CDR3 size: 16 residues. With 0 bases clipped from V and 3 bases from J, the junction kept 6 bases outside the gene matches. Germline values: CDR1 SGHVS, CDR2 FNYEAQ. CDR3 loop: CASSLAIWGGTDTQYF. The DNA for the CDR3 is TGTGCCAGCAGCTTAGCGATTTGGGGGGGTACAGATACGCAGTATTTT.

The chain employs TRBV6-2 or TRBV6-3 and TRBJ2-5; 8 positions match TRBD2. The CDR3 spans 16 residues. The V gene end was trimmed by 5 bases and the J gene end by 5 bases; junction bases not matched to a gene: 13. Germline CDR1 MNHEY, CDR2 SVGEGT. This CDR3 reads CASSLTGLDPLETQYF. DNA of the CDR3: TGTGCCAGCAGTCTAACGGGACTAGATCCATTGGAGACCCAGTACTTC.

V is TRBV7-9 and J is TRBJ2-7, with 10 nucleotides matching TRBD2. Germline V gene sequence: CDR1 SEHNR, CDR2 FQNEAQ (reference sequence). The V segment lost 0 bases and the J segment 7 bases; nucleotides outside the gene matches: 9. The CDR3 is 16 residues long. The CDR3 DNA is TGTGCCAGCAGCTTAGCGGGACTAGCGCCCTCGGGGGAGCAGTACTTC. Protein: CASSLAGLAPSGEQYF.

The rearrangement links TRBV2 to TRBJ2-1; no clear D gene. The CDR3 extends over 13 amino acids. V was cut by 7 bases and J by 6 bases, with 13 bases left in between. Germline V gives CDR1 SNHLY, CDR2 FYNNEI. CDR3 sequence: CASNGLRGNEQFF. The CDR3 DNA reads TGTGCCAGCAATGGGTTAAGAGGCAATGAGCAGTTCTTC.

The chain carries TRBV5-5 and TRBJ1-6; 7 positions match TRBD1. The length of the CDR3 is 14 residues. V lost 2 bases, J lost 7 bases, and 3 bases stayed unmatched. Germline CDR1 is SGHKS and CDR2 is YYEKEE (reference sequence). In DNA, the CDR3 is TGTGCCAGCAGCTTCTCGGGACAGAATTCACCCCTCCACTTT. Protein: CASSFSGQNSPLHF.

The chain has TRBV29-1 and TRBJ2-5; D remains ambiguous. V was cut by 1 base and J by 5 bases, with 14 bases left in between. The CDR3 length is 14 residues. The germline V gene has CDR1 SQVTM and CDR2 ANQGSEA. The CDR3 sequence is CSVEGRMSMETQYF. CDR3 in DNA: TGCAGCGTTGAAGGGAGAATGTCAATGGAGACCCAGTACTTC.

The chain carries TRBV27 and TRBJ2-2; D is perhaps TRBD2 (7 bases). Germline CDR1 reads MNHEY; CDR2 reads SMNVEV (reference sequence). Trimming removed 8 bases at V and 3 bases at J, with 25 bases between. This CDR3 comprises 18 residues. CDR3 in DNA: TGTGCCAGCTCGTTGGGGATCCGCGGGGGCAGTTACACCGGGGAGCTGTTTTTT. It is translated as CASSLGIRGGSYTGELFF.

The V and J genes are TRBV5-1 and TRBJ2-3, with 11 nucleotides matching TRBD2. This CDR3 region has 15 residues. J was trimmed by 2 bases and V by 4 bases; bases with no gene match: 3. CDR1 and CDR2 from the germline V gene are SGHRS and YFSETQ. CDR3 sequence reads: CASSLAGGVTDTQYF. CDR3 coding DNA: TGCGCCAGCAGCCTAGCGGGGGGCGTCACAGATACGCAGTATTTT.

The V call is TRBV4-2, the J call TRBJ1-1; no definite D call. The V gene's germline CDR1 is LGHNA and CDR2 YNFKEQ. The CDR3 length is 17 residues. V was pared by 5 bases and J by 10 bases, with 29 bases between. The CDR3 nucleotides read TGTGCCAGCAGCAAAAGGCCGGACGGGAAGATGCTTAGCGCAGCTTTCTTT. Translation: CASSKRPDGKMLSAAFF.

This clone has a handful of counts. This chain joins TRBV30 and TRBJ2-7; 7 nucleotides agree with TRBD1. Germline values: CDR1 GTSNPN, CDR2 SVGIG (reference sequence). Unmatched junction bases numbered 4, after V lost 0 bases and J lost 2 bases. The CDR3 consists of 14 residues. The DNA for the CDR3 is TGTGCCTGGAGTGTACTGGACAGGACCTACGAGCAGTACTTC. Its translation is CAWSVLDRTYEQYF.

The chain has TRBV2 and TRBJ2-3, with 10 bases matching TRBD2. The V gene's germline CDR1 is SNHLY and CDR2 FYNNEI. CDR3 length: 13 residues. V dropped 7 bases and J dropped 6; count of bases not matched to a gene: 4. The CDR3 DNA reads TGTGCCAGCAATGAGCGGGGGGGGGATACGCAGTATTTT. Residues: CASNERGGDTQYF. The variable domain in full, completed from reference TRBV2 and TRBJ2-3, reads EPEVTQTPSHQVTQMGQEVILRCVPISNHLYFYWYRQILGQKVEFLVSFYNNEISEKSEIFDDQFSVERPDGSNFTLKIRSTKLEDSAMYFCASNERGGDTQYFGPGTRLTVL.

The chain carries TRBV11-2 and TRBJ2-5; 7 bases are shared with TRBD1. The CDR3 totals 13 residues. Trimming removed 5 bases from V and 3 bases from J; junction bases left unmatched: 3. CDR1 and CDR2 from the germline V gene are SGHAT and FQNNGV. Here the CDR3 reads CASSPGTEETQYF. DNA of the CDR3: TGTGCCAGCAGCCCCGGGACAGAAGAGACCCAGTACTTC.